The following is a T cell receptor (beta chain) sequence with its context. The data derive from a study of T-cell memory formation after mild COVID-19. MiXCR, run by TCRdb on the 5' RACE reads, gives a single entry per CDR3 protein. This table has over 35,000 distinct CDR3 sequences, approximately 9.7% appearing once. The CDR3 is 14 amino acids. The trim removed 8 bases at V and 7 bases at J, leaving 10 bases unmatched. Germline V lookup: CDR1 MNHNS, CDR2 SASEGT. The chain carries TRBV6-1 and TRBJ2-1; 8 bases match TRBD1. This receptor was taken from an adult woman who had mild COVID-19 (a few samples of this study predate the infection). Cell type and time point are not known. The sequencing input was PBMCs or a T cell subset sorted from them (not recorded which). CDR3 coding DNA: TGTGCCAGCGATACCCGGGACAGGAAAAATGAGCAGTTCTTC. This encodes CASDTRDRKNEQFF.